These 25 T cell receptor beta chains share one sample of origin, sequenced in a study of identifying expanded T cells in peripheral blood. Measured with immunoSEQ multiplex PCR; TCRdb has only the in-frame clones, and not every one. The sample contains 75,000 to 90,000 clones, about 83% of which appear only once. The sample comprised blood. The receptors were sampled from a person aged 18-70 years in good health.

This clone appeared once. The V gene is TRBV10-2, the J gene TRBJ2-3; unclear D gene. In germline, CDR1 is WSHSY, CDR2 SAAADI. Deletions cut 6 bases from V and 3 bases from J, with 4 bases between. This CDR3 has 11 amino acids. CDR3 sequence reads: CASRHTDTQYF. CDR3 bases: TGCGCCAGCAGGCATACAGATACGCAGTATTTT.

This chain connects TRBV5-5 to TRBJ2-3, with a weak D call TRBD2 (5 bases). V was shortened by 0 bases and J by 0 bases, with 8 bases between the two germline ends. The germline V gene encodes CDR1 SGHKS and CDR2 YYEKEE (reference sequence). The CDR3 consists of 15 residues. In nucleotides, the CDR3 is TGTGCCAGCAGCTTGGGAGGACTTAGCACAGATACGCAGTATTTT. Its protein product is CASSLGGLSTDTQYF.

The rearrangement uses TRBV6-6 and TRBJ2-2; D gene uncertain. V lost 6 bases, J lost 4 bases, and 6 bases lay in between. This CDR3 has 12 amino acids. CDR1 is MNHNY, CDR2 SVGAGI, per germline (reference sequence). CDR3 residues: CASSFSTGELFF. CDR3 nucleotide sequence: TGTGCCAGCAGCTTCAGCACCGGGGAGCTGTTTTTT.

The count of this clone is one. The genes are TRBV7-9 and TRBJ1-4; D gene uncertain. This CDR3 comprises 14 residues. In germline, CDR1 is SEHNR, CDR2 FQNEAQ (reference sequence). Trimming left V 6 bases short and J 4 bases short, with 12 bases between. Written as DNA, the CDR3 is TGTGCCAGCAGGGAGGGTGCCAATAATGAAAAACTGTTTTTT. Amino acids: CASREGANNEKLFF.

The genes are TRBV19 and TRBJ2-1; 11 bases agree with TRBD2. J gave up 7 bases and V 2 bases, and 10 bases lay outside the gene matches. Per germline, CDR1 LNHDA and CDR2 SQIVND (reference sequence). The CDR3 totals 17 residues. The DNA for the CDR3 is TGTGCCAGTAGTATACAAGGTAGCGGGAGGGCCGGGAATGAGCAGTTCTTC. Amino acids: CASSIQGSGRAGNEQFF.

The chain combines TRBV19 with TRBJ2-6; D ambiguous. Deletions cut 8 bases from V and 0 bases from J, with 5 bases between. Germline V lookup: CDR1 LNHDA, CDR2 SQIVND (reference sequence). The CDR3 consists of 13 residues. This CDR3 reads CASRSSGANVLTF. CDR3 nucleotide sequence: TGTGCCAGTCGGAGCTCTGGGGCCAACGTCCTGACTTTC.

This rearrangement joins TRBV7-3 to TRBJ1-2, with 7 nucleotides matching TRBD1. Unmatched junction bases numbered 8, after V lost 4 bases and J lost 6 bases. CDR1 is SGHTA, CDR2 FQGTGA, per germline. This CDR3 region has 14 residues. The CDR3 bases are TGTGCCAGCAGCTCATCCTCCGGGACAGATGGCTACACCTTC. It yields the protein CASSSSSGTDGYTF.

The V call is TRBV6-4, the J call TRBJ2-2; D perhaps matches TRBD1 (6 bases). V was shortened by 8 bases and J by 3 bases, with 10 bases between the two germline ends. The CDR3 is made up of 13 amino acids. Germline V lookup: CDR1 MRHNA, CDR2 SNTAGT. CDR3 protein: CASGWTDTGELFF. The CDR3, as DNA: TGTGCCAGCGGATGGACAGACACCGGGGAGCTGTTTTTT.

The chain joins TRBV28 to TRBJ1-5, with 10 nucleotides matching TRBD1. From germline, CDR1 is MDHEN and CDR2 SYDVKM. Trimming took 3 bases from V and 3 from J; bases not matched to a gene: 14. The CDR3 contains 19 residues. The CDR3 bases are TGTGCCAGCAGTTTCTCCTTCTTCCGGGGACAGGGGATCAATCAGCCCCAGCATTTT. It is translated as CASSFSFFRGQGINQPQHF.

This clone was seen only a few times. V gene TRBV6-4 combines with J gene TRBJ1-5; D is possibly TRBD1 (6 bases). CDR1 and CDR2 from the germline V gene are MRHNA and SNTAGT. This CDR3 comprises 13 residues. Trimming took 4 bases from V and 4 from J, leaving 8 bases between them. The CDR3 loop is CASSAGDNQPQHF. Here the CDR3 DNA reads TGTGCCAGCAGTGCAGGGGATAATCAGCCCCAGCATTTT.

V usage is TRBV2 and J usage is TRBJ2-5; no clear D. Germline values: CDR1 SNHLY, CDR2 FYNNEI. Trimming cost V 7 bases and J 1 base, with 4 bases left between them. CDR3 length: 11 amino acids. The CDR3 is CASTFQETQYF. The CDR3, as DNA: TGTGCCAGCACTTTCCAAGAGACCCAGTACTTC.

The rearrangement uses TRBV29-1 and TRBJ2-7, with no clear D. Germline-derived CDR1 and CDR2 are SQVTM and ANQGSEA. Trimming stripped 0 bases from V and 2 bases from J, with 5 bases between. This CDR3 comprises 12 residues. CDR3 region: CSVEDKAYEQYF. The CDR3 region has the DNA TGCAGCGTTGAAGACAAAGCCTACGAGCAGTACTTC.

The chain uses TRBV19 and TRBJ1-1; D is unclear. Trimming took 6 bases from V and 1 from J, leaving 15 bases between them. Germline CDR1 LNHDA, CDR2 SQIVND (reference sequence). CDR3 length: 15 amino acids. CDR3 in amino acids: CASSHAGGPNTEAFF. The CDR3 DNA is TGTGCCAGTAGCCACGCGGGAGGCCCGAACACTGAAGCTTTCTTT. The full variable domain, its missing parts supplied by reference TRBV19 and TRBJ1-1, is DGGITQSPKYLFRKEGQNVTLSCEQNLNHDAMYWYRQDPGQGLRLIYYSQIVNDFQKGDIAEGYSVSREKKESFPLTVTSAQKNPTAFYLCASSHAGGPNTEAFFGQGTRLTVV.

J is TRBJ2-1 and V is TRBV11-3; TRBD1 agrees at 7 bases. Germline-derived CDR1 and CDR2 are SGHNT and YENEEA. This CDR3 comprises 14 residues. Losses at the gene ends were 5 bases for V and 3 bases for J; bases not matched to a gene: 4. Here the CDR3 DNA reads TGTGCCAGCAGCCTCAGACAGGGCTACAATGAGCAGTTCTTC. Translated, it gives CASSLRQGYNEQFF.

The rearrangement joins TRBV7-3 to TRBJ2-3; no firm D call. V lost 2 bases to trimming and J lost 0 bases, with 9 bases between them. CDR3 size: 15 residues. Germline values: CDR1 SGHTA, CDR2 FQGTGA. The CDR3: CASSLSQLSTDTQYF. The DNA of the CDR3 is TGTGCCAGCAGCTTATCCCAACTTAGCACAGATACGCAGTATTTT.

This chain connects TRBV7-8 to TRBJ1-4; 8 bases match TRBD1. With 1 base clipped from V and 5 bases from J, the junction kept 0 bases outside the gene matches. The CDR3 is 14 amino acids. Germline V lookup: CDR1 SGHVS, CDR2 FQNEAQ. CDR3 sequence: CASSLGTGNEKLFF. The CDR3 bases are TGTGCCAGCAGCTTAGGGACAGGGAATGAAAAACTGTTTTTT.

This clone was picked up one time. The chain uses TRBV28 and TRBJ2-7; D tentatively reads TRBD1 or TRBD2 (5 bases each). V was cut by 5 bases and J by 3 bases, with 17 bases left in between. Germline CDR1 MDHEN, CDR2 SYDVKM. CDR3 length: 15 amino acids. For the CDR3, the DNA is TGTGCCAGCAGTCGCGCCTGGGACGAATACTACGAGCAGTACTTC. This codes for CASSRAWDEYYEQYF.

The gene calls are TRBV2 and TRBJ1-1; D is ambiguous. In germline, CDR1 is SNHLY, CDR2 FYNNEI. This CDR3 has 11 amino acids. The V end was cut by 5 bases, the J end by 0 bases, with 1 base between. CDR3 residues: CASSLNTEAFF. CDR3 DNA sequence: TGTGCCAGCAGTTTGAACACTGAAGCTTTCTTT.

The rearrangement uses TRBV7-2 and TRBJ1-4; no firm D call. V gave up 6 bases and J gave up 0 bases, with 14 bases separating them. The germline CDR1 and CDR2 sequences are SGHTA and FQGNSA. The CDR3 is 16 amino acids. The DNA for the CDR3 is TGTGCCAGCAGTCCCCAAAGGGTTGCAACTAATGAAAAACTGTTTTTT. This encodes CASSPQRVATNEKLFF.

V is TRBV10-3 and J is TRBJ2-1; 9 nucleotides agree with TRBD1. Trimming cost V 2 bases and J 4 bases; bases outside gene matches: 3. Germline CDR1 and CDR2: ENHRY and SYGVKD. This CDR3 region has 15 residues. The DNA for the CDR3 is TGTGCCATCAGTGAGATCGGGACAGGGTACAATGAGCAGTTCTTC. It encodes CAISEIGTGYNEQFF.

The chain joins TRBV7-2 to TRBJ1-3, with D unresolved. V was shortened by 2 bases and J by 0 bases, with 11 bases between the two germline ends. The germline CDR1 and CDR2 sequences are SGHTA and FQGNSA. There are 16 residues in the CDR3. The CDR3 loop reads CASSLMRAGSGNTIYF. The CDR3, as DNA: TGTGCCAGCAGCTTAATGAGGGCAGGCTCTGGAAACACCATATATTTT.

J is TRBJ2-2 and V is TRBV7-2; D could derive from TRBD1 or TRBD2 (6 bases each). Looked up from germline, CDR1 is SGHTA and CDR2 is FQGNSA. This CDR3 comprises 16 residues. V shed 1 base and J shed 1 base, with 10 bases lying between them. In DNA form, the CDR3 reads TGTGCCAGCAGCTTAGTGGGGGGCCGGAACACCGGGGAGCTGTTTTTT. It translates to CASSLVGGRNTGELFF.

This clone was seen only a few times. The rearrangement joins TRBV14 to TRBJ1-1, with a possible D match to TRBD1 (5 bases). Trimming cost V 4 bases and J 4 bases, with 16 bases left between them. The CDR3 consists of 15 residues. Germline V lookup: CDR1 SGHDN, CDR2 FVKESK. This chain's CDR3 is CASSPHFDSGTEAFF. CDR3 nucleotide sequence: TGTGCCAGCAGCCCCCACTTCGACAGTGGCACTGAAGCTTTCTTT.

V gene TRBV6-1 combines with J gene TRBJ2-6, with 8 bases fitting TRBD1. This CDR3 region has 16 residues. V shed 1 base, J shed 4 bases, and the junction held 3 bases outside the gene matches. CDR1 MNHNS and CDR2 SASEGT come from the germline V gene. CDR3 region: CASSEGTGPGANVLTF. Written as DNA, the CDR3 is TGTGCCAGCAGTGAAGGGACAGGGCCCGGGGCCAACGTCCTGACTTTC.

V gene TRBV6-1 combines with J gene TRBJ2-3; D is ambiguous. Germline V gives CDR1 MNHNS, CDR2 SASEGT. This CDR3 comprises 12 residues. V was pared by 2 bases and J by 6 bases, with 6 bases between. CDR3 loop: CASSELGDTQYF. CDR3 nucleotides: TGTGCCAGCAGTGAACTAGGCGATACGCAGTATTTT.